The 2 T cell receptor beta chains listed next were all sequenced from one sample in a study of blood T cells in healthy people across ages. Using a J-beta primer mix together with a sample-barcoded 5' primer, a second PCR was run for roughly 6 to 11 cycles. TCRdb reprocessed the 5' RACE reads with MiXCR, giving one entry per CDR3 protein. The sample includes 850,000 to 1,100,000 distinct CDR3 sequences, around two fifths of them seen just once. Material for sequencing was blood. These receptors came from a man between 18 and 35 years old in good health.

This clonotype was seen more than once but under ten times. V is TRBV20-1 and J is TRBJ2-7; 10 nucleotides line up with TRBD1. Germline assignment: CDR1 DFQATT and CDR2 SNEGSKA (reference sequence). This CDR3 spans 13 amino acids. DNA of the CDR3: TGCAGCGTTATCTCGACAGGGGGCCACGAGCAGTACTTC. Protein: CSVISTGGHEQYF.

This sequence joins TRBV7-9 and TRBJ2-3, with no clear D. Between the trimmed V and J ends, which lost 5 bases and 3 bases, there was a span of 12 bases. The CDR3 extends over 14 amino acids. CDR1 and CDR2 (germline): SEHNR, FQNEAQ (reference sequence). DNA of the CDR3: TGTGCCAGCAGCCACCAGCCCGGGACAGATACGCAGTATTTT. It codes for CASSHQPGTDTQYF.